The 21 T cell receptor beta chains reported below all come from one sample, sequenced in a study of long-term antiretroviral therapy in people with HIV. An immunoSEQ assay, version v3.0, was performed at survey level. Only in-frame clones appear in the TCRdb table, and some are missing; sequencing was by immunoSEQ multiplex PCR. In the table there are 25,000 to 30,000 clones, around four fifths of which are singletons. This material consisted of unsorted PBMCs, taken about 2.7 years after starting antiretroviral therapy. The source is a man aged 25 to 40 with HIV.

The chain combines TRBV6-6 with TRBJ1-2; no clear D. CDR3 length equals 13 residues. Between the trimmed V and J ends, which lost 5 bases and 7 bases, there was a span of 14 bases. The germline V gene has CDR1 MNHNY and CDR2 SVGAGI (reference sequence). CDR3 nucleotide sequence: TGTGCCAGCAGTCCCAACCTTTTAGGTGGCTACACCTTC. Translation gives CASSPNLLGGYTF.

The chain combines TRBV30 with TRBJ2-1; possible D gene TRBD2, 6 bases. CDR3 length: 14 residues. CDR1 is GTSNPN, CDR2 SVGIG, per germline (reference sequence). Trimming took off 5 bases at V and 9 bases at J, with 20 bases between the two ends. The CDR3 nucleotides read TGTGCCTGGGGGGGGACTTATCCCCCGTTTGAGCAGTTCTTC. This encodes CAWGGTYPPFEQFF.

The chain links TRBV7-9 to TRBJ2-3; D ambiguous. From germline, CDR1 is SEHNR and CDR2 FQNEAQ (reference sequence). V lost 0 bases, J lost 5 bases, and 6 bases lay in between. The CDR3 is made up of 13 amino acids. Here the CDR3 reads CASSLARLDTQYF. CDR3 DNA: TGTGCCAGCAGCTTAGCACGTCTAGATACGCAGTATTTT.

The genes are TRBV5-1 and TRBJ1-1, with a possible D match to TRBD1 (5 bases). The length of the CDR3 is 13 residues. The germline V gene has CDR1 SGHRS and CDR2 YFSETQ. Between the trimmed V and J ends, which lost 5 bases and 1 base, there was a span of 9 bases. CDR3 sequence reads: CASRQDRNTEAFF. The CDR3 DNA reads as TGCGCCAGCAGACAGGACCGGAACACTGAAGCTTTCTTT.

V is TRBV5-1 and J is TRBJ2-2; a weak D match, TRBD2 (5 bases). V was trimmed by 0 bases and J by 2 bases, leaving 11 bases between them. CDR1 and CDR2 from the germline V gene are SGHRS and YFSETQ. CDR3 length: 16 residues. The CDR3 nucleotides are TGCGCCAGCAGCTTGGCCGGGGTCCCTAACACCGGGGAGCTGTTTTTT. Translation gives CASSLAGVPNTGELFF.

In its sample, this clone was seen a few times. This chain connects TRBV2 to TRBJ2-5, with D possibly TRBD1 on 5 matching bases. Per the germline V gene, CDR1 is SNHLY and CDR2 is FYNNEI. The CDR3 covers 13 residues. V was shortened by 6 bases and J by 4 bases, with 12 bases between the two germline ends. CDR3 residues: CASRGPYRETQYF. The CDR3 nucleotides are TGTGCCAGCAGGGGGCCCTATCGAGAGACCCAGTACTTC.

The chain employs TRBV9 and TRBJ2-7; the match to TRBD2 covers 12 bases. CDR1 and CDR2 from the germline V gene are SGDLS and YYNGEE. The CDR3 runs to 19 residues. The J segment lost 2 bases and the V segment lost 4 bases, leaving 16 bases of the junction unmatched. DNA of the CDR3: TGTGCCAGCAGCTCAACGACTAGCGGGAGAGAGGGGGGGGCCTACGAGCAGTACTTC. Translation gives CASSSTTSGREGGAYEQYF.

CDR3 in amino acids: CASSLRAGVVETQYF. CDR3 DNA: TGTGCCAGCAGCTTGAGGGCGGGAGTAGTAGAGACCCAGTACTTC. The rearrangement links TRBV5-6 to TRBJ2-5; 7 bases map to TRBD2. This CDR3 has 15 residues. The V segment lost 1 base and the J segment 4 bases; nucleotides outside the gene matches: 7. Germline V gene lookup returns CDR1 SGHDT and CDR2 YYEEEE. Filled out from reference TRBV5-6 and TRBJ2-5, the complete variable domain reads DAGVTQSPTHLIKTRGQQVTLRCSPKSGHDTVSWYQQALGQGPQFIFQYYEEEERQRGNFPDRFSGHQFPNYSSELNVNALLLGDSALYLCASSLRAGVVETQYFGPGTRLLVL.

CDR3 sequence reads: CASSFLNTGSYEQYF. The CDR3 nucleotides are TGTGCCAGCAGCTTCTTGAATACGGGCTCCTACGAGCAGTACTTC. This chain uses TRBV5-4 with TRBJ2-7; unclear D gene. Looked up from germline, CDR1 is SGHNT and CDR2 is YYREEE (reference sequence). V shed 2 bases and J shed 0 bases, with 12 bases lying between them. The length of the CDR3 is 15 residues.

The rearrangement links TRBV9 to TRBJ1-2; TRBD1 might be the D (6 bases). The CDR3 length is 17 residues. CDR1 SGDLS and CDR2 YYNGEE come from the germline V gene. V lost 0 bases to trimming and J lost 4 bases, with 19 bases between them. DNA of the CDR3: TGTGCCAGCAGCGTAGGAACCCCCGGACAGTTCCCCTATGGCTACACCTTC. Translated, it gives CASSVGTPGQFPYGYTF.

V and J are TRBV7-9 and TRBJ1-3, with D tentatively TRBD1 (6 bases). Trimming stripped 5 bases from V and 0 bases from J, with 8 bases between. The CDR3 spans 14 residues. Germline values: CDR1 SEHNR, CDR2 FQNEAQ (reference sequence). CDR3 coding DNA: TGTGCCAGCAGCAAGGACAGCTCTGGAAACACCATATATTTT. It codes for CASSKDSSGNTIYF.

The chain combines TRBV14 with TRBJ2-7, with TRBD2 matching over 9 bases. CDR1 SGHDN and CDR2 FVKESK come from the germline V gene. This CDR3 is built from 14 residues. The V and J ends lost 6 bases and 5 bases, in that order; junction bases with no gene match: 8. The chain's CDR3 is CASSLAGRAHEQYF. The CDR3 DNA follows: TGTGCCAGCAGTCTAGCGGGGAGGGCCCACGAGCAGTACTTC.

This chain uses TRBV6-5 with TRBJ2-3, with 7 bases lining up with TRBD2. The V segment lost 8 bases and the J segment 0 bases; nucleotides outside the gene matches: 8. This CDR3 has 15 residues. The V gene's germline CDR1 is MNHEY and CDR2 SVGAGI. The CDR3 protein is CASQPRGLSTDTQYF. The CDR3 region has the DNA TGTGCCAGCCAACCGCGGGGGTTGAGCACAGATACGCAGTATTTT.

The chain links TRBV7-2 to TRBJ2-5; 7 bases are a match to TRBD2. V gave up 3 bases and J gave up 5 bases; unmatched junction bases: 3. CDR3 length: 13 residues. Germline loops: CDR1 SGHTA, CDR2 FQGNSA. The chain's CDR3 is CASSFGRGETQYF. The CDR3 DNA is TGTGCCAGCAGCTTCGGGCGGGGGGAGACCCAGTACTTC.

The rearrangement joins TRBV7-6 to TRBJ1-3; D uncertain. The CDR3 contains 16 residues. The V and J ends lost 0 bases and 1 base respectively, with 10 bases between them. Germline V gene sequence: CDR1 SGHVS, CDR2 FNYEAQ. The CDR3: CASSLAGKDSGNTIYF. CDR3 bases: TGTGCCAGCAGCTTAGCGGGGAAGGATTCTGGAAACACCATATATTTT. The full variable domain, completed using reference TRBV7-6 and TRBJ1-3, is GAGVSQSPRYKVTKRGQDVALRCDPISGHVSLYWYRQALGQGPEFLTYFNYEAQQDKSGLPNDRFSAERPEGSISTLTIQRTEQRDSAMYRCASSLAGKDSGNTIYFGEGSWLTVV.

The chain joins TRBV2 to TRBJ2-2, with a tentative D call TRBD2 (5 bases). Trimming removed 8 bases from V and 5 bases from J, with 12 bases in between. The CDR3 covers 13 residues. Germline loops: CDR1 SNHLY, CDR2 FYNNEI. This CDR3 reads CASGSQGTGELFF. The CDR3 DNA is TGTGCCAGCGGGAGCCAAGGAACCGGGGAGCTGTTTTTT.

The V and J genes are TRBV5-1 and TRBJ2-7; D assignment may be TRBD1 or TRBD2 (5 bases each). Per the germline V gene, CDR1 is SGHRS and CDR2 is YFSETQ. The CDR3 spans 15 residues. V shed 3 bases and J shed 3 bases, with 16 bases lying between them. As DNA, the CDR3 is TGCGCCAGCAGCTCGCCCCTGGGGACGGGCTACGAGCAGTACTTC. It is translated as CASSSPLGTGYEQYF. Full variable domain (remainder filled in from reference TRBV5-1 and TRBJ2-7): KAGVTQTPRYLIKTRGQQVTLSCSPISGHRSVSWYQQTPGQGLQFLFEYFSETQRNKGNFPGRFSGRQFSNSRSEMNVSTLELGDSALYLCASSSPLGTGYEQYFGPGTRLTVT.

This rearrangement joins TRBV27 to TRBJ2-7; 9 nucleotides agree with TRBD1. Germline lookup yields CDR1 MNHEY and CDR2 SMNVEV (reference sequence). Trimming cost V 3 bases and J 2 bases; bases outside gene matches: 5. The CDR3 length is 15 residues. The CDR3 reads CASSFRGTGPYEQYF. The CDR3 nucleotides are TGTGCCAGCAGTTTTAGGGGGACAGGGCCCTACGAGCAGTACTTC.

The chain has TRBV2 and TRBJ1-2; no definite D call. The CDR3 contains 14 residues. The germline gives CDR1 SNHLY, CDR2 FYNNEI. V lost 6 bases and J 3 bases, leaving 14 bases between the germline ends. In DNA form, the CDR3 reads TGTGCCAGCAGAAAGGAGGGTATCGACTATGGCTACACCTTC. This gives the protein CASRKEGIDYGYTF.

This clone was observed once. This rearrangement joins TRBV2 to TRBJ1-1; D remains ambiguous. The V and J ends lost 0 bases and 8 bases respectively, with 22 bases between them. The CDR3 has 17 residues. Germline V lookup: CDR1 SNHLY, CDR2 FYNNEI. The chain's CDR3 is CASSEAGDIGVLVEAFF. For the CDR3, the DNA is TGTGCCAGCAGTGAAGCAGGAGACATCGGGGTCCTGGTGGAAGCTTTCTTT.

The chain carries TRBV5-6 and TRBJ2-3, with TRBD1 matching 11 bases. Germline V lookup: CDR1 SGHDT, CDR2 YYEEEE. The CDR3 is made up of 19 amino acids. With V trimmed by 0 bases and J by 1 base, 10 bases remained unmatched. CDR3 coding DNA: TGTGCCAGCAGCTTGGGCGTGGGACAGGGGGTGTACGGCACAGATACGCAGTATTTT. It encodes CASSLGVGQGVYGTDTQYF.